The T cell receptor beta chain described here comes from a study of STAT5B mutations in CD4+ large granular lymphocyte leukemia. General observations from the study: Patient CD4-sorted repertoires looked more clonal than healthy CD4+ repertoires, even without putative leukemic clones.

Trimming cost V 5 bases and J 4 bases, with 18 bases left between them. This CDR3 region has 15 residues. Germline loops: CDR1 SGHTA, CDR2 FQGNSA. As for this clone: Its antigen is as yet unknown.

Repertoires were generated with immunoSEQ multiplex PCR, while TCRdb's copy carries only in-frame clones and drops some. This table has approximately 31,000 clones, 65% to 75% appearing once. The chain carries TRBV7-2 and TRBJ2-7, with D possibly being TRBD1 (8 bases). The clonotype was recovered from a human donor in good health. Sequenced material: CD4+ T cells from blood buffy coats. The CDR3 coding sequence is TGTGCCAGCAGCCAGCGGACAGGGAGGGGTTACGAGCAGTACTTC. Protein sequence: CASSQRTGRGYEQYF.